This T cell receptor (beta chain) was sequenced for a study of T cells in Graves' hyperthyroidism and ophthalmopathy. Note on this clonotype: A much larger clone differs from this one at a single base, so this may be a read error.

Authors of the study amplified TCR beta CDR3 regions from RNA transcripts. The primer set for the first-round RT-PCR of the TCR CDR3 was HTBI. TCRdb independently ran MiXCR on the multiplex PCR reads; one entry per CDR3 protein. The data show 700,000 to 850,000 distinct CDR3 sequences, with 30% to 40% seen just once and around 32% held by the top ten. The length of the CDR3 is 16 residues. V lost 4 bases, J lost 0 bases, and 13 bases lay in between. CDR1 and CDR2 (germline): SGHAT, FQDESV (reference sequence). It was considered stable Graves' hyperthyroidism when ophthalmopathy did not progress within 18 months. The hyperthyroidism was newly diagnosed and had lasted under 2 months; the patients were aged 18 to 65.

The sequenced material came from blood. V and J are TRBV11-1 and TRBJ1-3, with no clear D. The sequence was collected from a woman aged 40 to 50 with Graves' hyperthyroidism. CDR3: CASSSRTDNSGNTIYF. Here the CDR3 DNA reads TGTGCCAGCAGCTCACGGACGGATAACTCTGGAAACACCATATATTTT.